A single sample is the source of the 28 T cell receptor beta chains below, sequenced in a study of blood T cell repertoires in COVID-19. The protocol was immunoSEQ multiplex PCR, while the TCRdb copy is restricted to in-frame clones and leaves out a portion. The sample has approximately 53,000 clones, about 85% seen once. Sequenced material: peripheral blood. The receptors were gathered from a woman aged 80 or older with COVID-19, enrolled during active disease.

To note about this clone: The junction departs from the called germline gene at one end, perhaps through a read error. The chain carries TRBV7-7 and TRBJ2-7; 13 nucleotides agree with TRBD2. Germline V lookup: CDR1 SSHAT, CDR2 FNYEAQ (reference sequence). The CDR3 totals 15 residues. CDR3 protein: CASSPAGTSGAEQYF. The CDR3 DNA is TGTGCTAGCAGCCCCGCCGGGACTAGCGGGGCCGAGCAGTACTTC.

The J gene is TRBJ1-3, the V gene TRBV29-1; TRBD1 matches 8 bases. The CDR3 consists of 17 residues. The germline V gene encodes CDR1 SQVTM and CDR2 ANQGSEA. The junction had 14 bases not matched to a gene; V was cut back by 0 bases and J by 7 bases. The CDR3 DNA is TGCAGCGTTGAAGATAGGCAGGGGGCGATCGGTAGGAACACCATATATTTT. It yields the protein CSVEDRQGAIGRNTIYF.

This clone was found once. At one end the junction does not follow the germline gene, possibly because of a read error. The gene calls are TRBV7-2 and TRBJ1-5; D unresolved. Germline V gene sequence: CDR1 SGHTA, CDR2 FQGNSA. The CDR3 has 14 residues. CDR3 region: CASSLAALNQSQHF. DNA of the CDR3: TGTGCCAGCAGCTTAGCCGCCCTGAATCAGTCCCAGCATTTT. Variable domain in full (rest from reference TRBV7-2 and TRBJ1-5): GAGVSQSPSNKVTEKGKDVELRCDPISGHTALYWYRQSLGQGLEFLIYFQGNSAPDKSGLPSDRFSAERTGGSVSTLTIQRTQQEDSAVYLCASSLAALNQSQHFGDGTRLSIL.

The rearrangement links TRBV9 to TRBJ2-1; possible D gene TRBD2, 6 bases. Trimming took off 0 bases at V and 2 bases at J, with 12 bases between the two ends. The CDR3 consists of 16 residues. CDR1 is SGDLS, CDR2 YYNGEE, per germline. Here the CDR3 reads CASSVARRGPYNEQFF. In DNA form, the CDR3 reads TGTGCCAGCAGCGTAGCTAGGCGGGGCCCCTACAATGAGCAGTTCTTC. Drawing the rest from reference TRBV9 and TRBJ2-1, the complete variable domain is DSGVTQTPKHLITATGQRVTLRCSPRSGDLSVYWYQQSLDQGLQFLIQYYNGEERAKGNILERFSAQQFPDLHSELNLSSLELGDSALYFCASSVARRGPYNEQFFGPGTRLTVL.

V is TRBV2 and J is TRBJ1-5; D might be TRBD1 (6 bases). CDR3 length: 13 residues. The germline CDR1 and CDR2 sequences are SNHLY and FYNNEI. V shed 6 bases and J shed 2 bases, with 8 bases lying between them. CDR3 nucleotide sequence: TGTGCCAGCAGCGGGACACGCAATCAGCCCCAGCATTTT. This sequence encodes CASSGTRNQPQHF.

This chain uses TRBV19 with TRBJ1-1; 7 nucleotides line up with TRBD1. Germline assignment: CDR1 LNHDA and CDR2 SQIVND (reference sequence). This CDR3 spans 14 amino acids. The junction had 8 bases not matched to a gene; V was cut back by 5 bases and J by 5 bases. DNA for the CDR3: TGTGCCAGTAGTCGACAGGGACCGGGGACTGAAGCTTTCTTT. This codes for CASSRQGPGTEAFF.

This CDR3 reads CASSLDGGMLYEQYF. The CDR3 bases are TGCGCCAGCAGCTTGGACGGGGGGATGCTTTACGAGCAGTACTTC. The chain recombines TRBV5-1 with TRBJ2-7; 7 bases are a match to TRBD2. The germline V gene has CDR1 SGHRS and CDR2 YFSETQ. V shed 0 bases, J shed 4 bases, and the junction held 7 bases outside the gene matches. CDR3 length: 15 residues.

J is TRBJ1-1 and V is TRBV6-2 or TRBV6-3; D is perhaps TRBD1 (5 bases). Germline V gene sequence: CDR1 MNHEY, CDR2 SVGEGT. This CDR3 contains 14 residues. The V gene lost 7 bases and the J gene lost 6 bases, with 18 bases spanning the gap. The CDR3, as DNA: TGTGCCAGCAACCCCTTGGTGGGGGGGGCTGAAGCTTTCTTT. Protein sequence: CASNPLVGGAEAFF.

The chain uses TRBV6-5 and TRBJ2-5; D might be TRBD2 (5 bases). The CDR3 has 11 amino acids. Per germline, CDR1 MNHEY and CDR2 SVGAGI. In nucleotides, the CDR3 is TGTGCAGGAGCGGTGCAAGAGACCCAGTACTTC. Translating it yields CAGAVQETQYF.

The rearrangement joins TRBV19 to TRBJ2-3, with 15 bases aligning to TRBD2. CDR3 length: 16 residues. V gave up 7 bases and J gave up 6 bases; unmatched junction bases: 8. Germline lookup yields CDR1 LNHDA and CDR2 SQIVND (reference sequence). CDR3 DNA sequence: TGTGCCAGTACAACCGGGACTAGCGGGGGGCGGGATACGCAGTATTTT. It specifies CASTTGTSGGRDTQYF.

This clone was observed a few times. CDR3 in DNA: TGTGCCTGGAGAAAACGGGGGGGCGTCAATGAGCAGTTCTTC. Translated, it gives CAWRKRGGVNEQFF. The chain recombines TRBV30 with TRBJ2-1; the match to TRBD2 covers 8 bases. The CDR3 runs 14 residues. Germline-derived CDR1 and CDR2 are GTSNPN and SVGIG (reference sequence). Trimming at V came to 3 bases and at J to 6 bases, leaving 7 bases not matched to a gene.

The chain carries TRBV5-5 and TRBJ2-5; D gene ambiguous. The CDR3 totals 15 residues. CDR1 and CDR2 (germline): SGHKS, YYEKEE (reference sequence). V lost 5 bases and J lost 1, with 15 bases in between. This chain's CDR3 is CASRLGVTGQETQYF. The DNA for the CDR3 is TGTGCCAGCAGATTAGGAGTGACGGGCCAAGAGACCCAGTACTTC.

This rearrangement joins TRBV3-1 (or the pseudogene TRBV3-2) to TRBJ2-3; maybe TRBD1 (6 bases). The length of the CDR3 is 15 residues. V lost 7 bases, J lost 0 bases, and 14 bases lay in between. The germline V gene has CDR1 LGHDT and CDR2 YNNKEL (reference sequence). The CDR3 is CASIRGGPSTDTQYF. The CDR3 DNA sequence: TGTGCCAGCATCCGAGGGGGACCCAGCACAGATACGCAGTATTTT.

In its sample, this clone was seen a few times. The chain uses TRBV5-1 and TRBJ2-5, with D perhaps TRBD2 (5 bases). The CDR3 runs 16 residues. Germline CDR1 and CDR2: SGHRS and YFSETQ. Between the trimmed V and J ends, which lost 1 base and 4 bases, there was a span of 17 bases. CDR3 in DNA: TGCGCCAGCAGCTTGTTAAGAGGGCCCATAGGAGAGACCCAGTACTTC. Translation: CASSLLRGPIGETQYF. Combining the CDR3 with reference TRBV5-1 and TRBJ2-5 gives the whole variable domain KAGVTQTPRYLIKTRGQQVTLSCSPISGHRSVSWYQQTPGQGLQFLFEYFSETQRNKGNFPGRFSGRQFSNSRSEMNVSTLELGDSALYLCASSLLRGPIGETQYFGPGTRLLVL.

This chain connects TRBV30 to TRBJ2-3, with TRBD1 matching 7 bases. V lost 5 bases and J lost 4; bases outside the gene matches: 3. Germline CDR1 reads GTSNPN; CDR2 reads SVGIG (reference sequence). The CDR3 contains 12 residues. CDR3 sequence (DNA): TGTGCCTGGCAGGGGGTCGCAGATACGCAGTATTTT. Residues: CAWQGVADTQYF.

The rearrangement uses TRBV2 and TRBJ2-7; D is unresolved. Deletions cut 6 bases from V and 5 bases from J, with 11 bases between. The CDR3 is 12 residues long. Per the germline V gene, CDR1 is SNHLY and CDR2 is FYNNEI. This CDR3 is CASSANSDEQYF. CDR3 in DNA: TGTGCCAGCAGCGCCAACAGTGACGAGCAGTACTTC.

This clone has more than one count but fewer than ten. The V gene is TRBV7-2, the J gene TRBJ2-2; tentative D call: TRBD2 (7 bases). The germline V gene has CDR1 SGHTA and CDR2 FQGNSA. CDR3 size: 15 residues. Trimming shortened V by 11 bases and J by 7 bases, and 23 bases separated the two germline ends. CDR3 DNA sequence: TGTGCCGTTCCCCGGGCGGGGGTCAGGGGCGGGGAGCTGTTTTTT. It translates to CAVPRAGVRGGELFF.

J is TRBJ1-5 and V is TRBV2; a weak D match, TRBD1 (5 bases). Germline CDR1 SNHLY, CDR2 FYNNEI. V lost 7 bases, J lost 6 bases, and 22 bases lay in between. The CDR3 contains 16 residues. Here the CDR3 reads CASTSTGGSSGQPQHF. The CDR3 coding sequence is TGTGCCAGCACGAGTACCGGGGGATCAAGTGGTCAGCCCCAGCATTTT.

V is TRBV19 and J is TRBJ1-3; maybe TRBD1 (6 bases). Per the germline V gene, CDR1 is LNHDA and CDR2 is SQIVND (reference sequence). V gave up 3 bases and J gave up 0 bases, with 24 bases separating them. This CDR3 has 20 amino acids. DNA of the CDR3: TGTGCCAGTAGTATTACCCGACAGGCTACGGGACACTTCTCTGGAAACACCATATATTTT. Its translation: CASSITRQATGHFSGNTIYF.

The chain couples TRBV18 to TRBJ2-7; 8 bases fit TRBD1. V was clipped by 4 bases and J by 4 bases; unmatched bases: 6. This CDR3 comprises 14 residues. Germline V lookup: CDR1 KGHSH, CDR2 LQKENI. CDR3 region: CASSLKDRAYEQYF. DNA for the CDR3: TGTGCCAGCTCACTAAAGGACAGGGCTTACGAGCAGTACTTC.

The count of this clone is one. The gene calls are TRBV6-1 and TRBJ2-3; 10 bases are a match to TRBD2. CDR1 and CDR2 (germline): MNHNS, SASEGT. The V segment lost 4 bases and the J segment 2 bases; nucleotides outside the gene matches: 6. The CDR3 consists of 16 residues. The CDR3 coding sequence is TGTGCCAGCAGTGCAGTAGCGGGGGGCCTCACAGATACGCAGTATTTT. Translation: CASSAVAGGLTDTQYF.

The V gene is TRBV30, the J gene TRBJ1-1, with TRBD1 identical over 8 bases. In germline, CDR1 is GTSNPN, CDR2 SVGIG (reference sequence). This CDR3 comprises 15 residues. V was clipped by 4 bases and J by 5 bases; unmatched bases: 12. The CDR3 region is CAWKFSWQGATEAFF. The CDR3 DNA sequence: TGTGCCTGGAAATTTTCGTGGCAGGGGGCGACTGAAGCTTTCTTT.

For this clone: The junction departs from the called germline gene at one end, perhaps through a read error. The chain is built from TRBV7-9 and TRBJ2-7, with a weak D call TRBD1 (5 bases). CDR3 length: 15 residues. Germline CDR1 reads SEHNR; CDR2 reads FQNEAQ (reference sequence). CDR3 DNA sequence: TGTGCCAGCAGCTTAGTGGGGCAGAGCTCCTACGGGCAGTACTTC. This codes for CASSLVGQSSYGQYF.

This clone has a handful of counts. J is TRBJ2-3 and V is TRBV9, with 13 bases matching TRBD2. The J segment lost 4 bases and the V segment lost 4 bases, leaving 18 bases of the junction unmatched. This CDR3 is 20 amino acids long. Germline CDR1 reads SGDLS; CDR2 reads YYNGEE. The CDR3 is CASSQRPGVLAGGRADTQYF. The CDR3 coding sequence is TGTGCCAGCAGCCAACGCCCGGGGGTACTAGCGGGGGGGCGGGCAGATACGCAGTATTTT.

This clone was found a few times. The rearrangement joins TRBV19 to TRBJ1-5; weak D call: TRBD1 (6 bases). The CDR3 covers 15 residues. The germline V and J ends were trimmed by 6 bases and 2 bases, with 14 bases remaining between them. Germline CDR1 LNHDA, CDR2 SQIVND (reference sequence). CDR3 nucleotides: TGTGCCAGTAGGTTCAGGGAGGGGGGCAATCAGCCCCAGCATTTT. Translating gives CASRFREGGNQPQHF. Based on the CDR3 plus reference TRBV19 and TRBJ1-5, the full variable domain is DGGITQSPKYLFRKEGQNVTLSCEQNLNHDAMYWYRQDPGQGLRLIYYSQIVNDFQKGDIAEGYSVSREKKESFPLTVTSAQKNPTAFYLCASRFREGGNQPQHFGDGTRLSIL.

The CDR3 protein is CASSEGLLNQPQHF. The CDR3 nucleotides read TGTGCCAGCAGTGAAGGGCTCCTCAATCAGCCCCAGCATTTT. The V gene is TRBV2, the J gene TRBJ1-5; D gene unclear. The CDR3 is 14 amino acids. Germline CDR1 reads SNHLY; CDR2 reads FYNNEI. With 1 base removed from V and 3 bases from J, the gap between germline ends came to 7 bases.

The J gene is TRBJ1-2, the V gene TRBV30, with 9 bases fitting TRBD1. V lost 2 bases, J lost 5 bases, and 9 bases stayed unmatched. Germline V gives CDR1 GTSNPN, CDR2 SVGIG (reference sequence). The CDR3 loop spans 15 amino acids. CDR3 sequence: CAWSRSDRGGYGYTF. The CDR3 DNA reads TGTGCCTGGAGTAGATCGGACAGGGGCGGATATGGCTACACCTTC.

CDR3 region: CASSPTAGVGYEQYF. The CDR3 region has the DNA TGTGCCAGCAGCCCAACGGCAGGGGTTGGTTACGAGCAGTACTTC. The chain recombines TRBV7-6 with TRBJ2-7; D is perhaps TRBD1 (6 bases). The length of the CDR3 is 15 residues. CDR1 is SGHVS, CDR2 FNYEAQ, per germline. V was cut by 5 bases and J by 4 bases, with 18 bases left in between. Combining the CDR3 with reference TRBV7-6 and TRBJ2-7 gives the whole variable domain GAGVSQSPRYKVTKRGQDVALRCDPISGHVSLYWYRQALGQGPEFLTYFNYEAQQDKSGLPNDRFSAERPEGSISTLTIQRTEQRDSAMYRCASSPTAGVGYEQYFGPGTRLTVT.